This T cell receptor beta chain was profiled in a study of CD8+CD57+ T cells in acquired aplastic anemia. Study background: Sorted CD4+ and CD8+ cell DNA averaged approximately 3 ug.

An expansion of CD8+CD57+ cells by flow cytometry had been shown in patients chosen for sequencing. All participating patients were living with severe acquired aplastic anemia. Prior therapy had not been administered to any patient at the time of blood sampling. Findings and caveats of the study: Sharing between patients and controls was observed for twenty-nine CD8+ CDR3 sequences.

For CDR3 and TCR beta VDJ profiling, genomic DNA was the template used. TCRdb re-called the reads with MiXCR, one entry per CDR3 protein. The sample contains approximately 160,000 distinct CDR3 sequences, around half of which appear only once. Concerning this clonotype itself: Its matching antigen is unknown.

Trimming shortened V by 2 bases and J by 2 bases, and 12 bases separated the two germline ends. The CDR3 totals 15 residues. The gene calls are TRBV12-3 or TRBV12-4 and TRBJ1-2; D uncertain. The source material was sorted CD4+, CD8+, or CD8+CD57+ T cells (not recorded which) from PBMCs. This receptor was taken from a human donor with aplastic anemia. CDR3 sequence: CASSLSLGPNYGYTF. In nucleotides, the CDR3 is TGTGCCAGCAGTTTAAGTCTTGGCCCCAACTATGGCTACACCTTC.